Listed below are T cell receptor beta chains from one sample, sequenced in a study of cytomegalovirus exposure and HLA in healthy donors. Clones were read by immunoSEQ multiplex PCR, and TCRdb kept only the in-frame ones, dropping some. The table includes approximately 40,000 clones, roughly 82% detected once. Sequences were obtained from PBMCs. The receptors here all came from a woman aged 18-35 years in good health and CMV-seropositive. CDR3s leave out the opening cysteine and the closing phenylalanine or tryptophan. Fields, in order: D gene, V gene, J gene, CDR3 protein. A D gene is named only where the DNA matches it firmly.

d_call: NA
v_call: TRBV7-2
j_call: TRBJ2-1
cdr3_aa: ASSSDRYNEQF

d_call: TRBD1
v_call: TRBV28
j_call: TRBJ2-7
cdr3_aa: ASSLPGQISYEQY

d_call: TRBD1
v_call: TRBV18
j_call: TRBJ1-1
cdr3_aa: ASSPRGRTGGADTEAF

d_call: TRBD1
v_call: TRBV6-4
j_call: TRBJ2-7
cdr3_aa: ASSDLYPGQGTYEQY

d_call: NA
v_call: TRBV30
j_call: TRBJ1-1
cdr3_aa: AWSAGTNTEAF

d_call: TRBD1
v_call: TRBV10-3
j_call: TRBJ1-6
cdr3_aa: AIRASGQLNSPLH

d_call: TRBD1
v_call: TRBV13
j_call: TRBJ1-4
cdr3_aa: ASSSTGGNEKLF

d_call: NA
v_call: TRBV6-1
j_call: TRBJ2-1
cdr3_aa: ASSLYSNEQF

d_call: TRBD2
v_call: TRBV27
j_call: TRBJ2-3
cdr3_aa: ASSPSISGSRDTQY

d_call: TRBD2
v_call: TRBV2
j_call: TRBJ2-2
cdr3_aa: ASSSLAGGLYVGELF

d_call: TRBD1
v_call: TRBV7-9
j_call: TRBJ2-3
cdr3_aa: ASSPRDRMTQY